Here is one T cell receptor beta chain with its context. The data were taken from a study of OX40 agonist ivuxolimab in advanced cancers. Across the whole study: Two cutaneous melanoma patients and one hepatocellular carcinoma patient, three in all, had partial responses.

Only in-frame clones appear in the TCRdb table, and some are missing; sequencing was by immunoSEQ multiplex PCR. Here the sample spans approximately 17,000 clones, around 70% being singletons. Trimming stripped 7 bases from V and 4 bases from J, with 10 bases between. Germline lookup yields CDR1 MGHDK and CDR2 SYGVNS. The CDR3 is made up of 12 amino acids. Blood got drawn at baseline, again on cycle 4 day 1, and then on cycle 7 day 1. The sequence was collected from an adult with an advanced solid tumor such as melanoma, head and neck, liver or kidney cancer. The chain joins TRBV25-1 to TRBJ1-2, with D unresolved. Sample: CD4+ or CD8+ T cells sorted from blood, taken in a trial of the OX40 agonist ivuxolimab. CDR3 in DNA: TGTGCCAGCATGGGAAAGACCTATGGCTACACCTTC. This codes for CASMGKTYGYTF.